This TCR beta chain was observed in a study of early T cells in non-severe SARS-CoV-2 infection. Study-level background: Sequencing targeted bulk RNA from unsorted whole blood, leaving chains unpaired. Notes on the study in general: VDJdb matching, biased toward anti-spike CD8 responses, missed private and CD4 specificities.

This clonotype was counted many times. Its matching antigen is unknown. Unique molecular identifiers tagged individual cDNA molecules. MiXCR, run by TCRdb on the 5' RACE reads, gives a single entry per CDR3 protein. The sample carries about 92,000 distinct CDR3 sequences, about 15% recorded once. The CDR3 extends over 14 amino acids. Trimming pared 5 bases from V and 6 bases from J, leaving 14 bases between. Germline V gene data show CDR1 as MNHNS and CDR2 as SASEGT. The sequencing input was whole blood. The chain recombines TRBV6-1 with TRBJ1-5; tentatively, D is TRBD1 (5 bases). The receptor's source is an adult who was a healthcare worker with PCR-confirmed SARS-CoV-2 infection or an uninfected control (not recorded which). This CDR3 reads CASSLQTARQPQHF. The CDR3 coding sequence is TGTGCCAGCAGTCTACAGACAGCGCGTCAGCCCCAGCATTTT.